This TCR beta chain appears in the sequencing data of a study of siplizumab effects on memory and regulatory T cells. This CDR3 has 15 residues. Trimming cost V 0 bases and J 2 bases, with 10 bases left between them. From germline, CDR1 is LNHDA and CDR2 SQIVND (reference sequence). Over a period of five to seven days at 37 degrees C, the mixed lymphocyte reaction cells were cocultured. Of note for this clone: As yet, its antigen is unknown.

The table came from immunoSEQ multiplex PCR; TCRdb's copy has only in-frame clones and leaves some out. Of 15,000 to 20,000 clones in the sample, under 55% were seen once. This TCR came from a human donor in good health; the cells came from an allogeneic mixed lymphocyte reaction. The specimen was CFSE-low (dividing) CD4+ T cells sorted from an allogeneic mixed lymphocyte reaction. The chain joins TRBV19 to TRBJ2-5, with D tentatively TRBD2 (5 bases). The CDR3 region is CASSIDKRLQETQYF. The CDR3 DNA is TGTGCCAGTAGTATAGATAAGCGGCTACAAGAGACCCAGTACTTC.